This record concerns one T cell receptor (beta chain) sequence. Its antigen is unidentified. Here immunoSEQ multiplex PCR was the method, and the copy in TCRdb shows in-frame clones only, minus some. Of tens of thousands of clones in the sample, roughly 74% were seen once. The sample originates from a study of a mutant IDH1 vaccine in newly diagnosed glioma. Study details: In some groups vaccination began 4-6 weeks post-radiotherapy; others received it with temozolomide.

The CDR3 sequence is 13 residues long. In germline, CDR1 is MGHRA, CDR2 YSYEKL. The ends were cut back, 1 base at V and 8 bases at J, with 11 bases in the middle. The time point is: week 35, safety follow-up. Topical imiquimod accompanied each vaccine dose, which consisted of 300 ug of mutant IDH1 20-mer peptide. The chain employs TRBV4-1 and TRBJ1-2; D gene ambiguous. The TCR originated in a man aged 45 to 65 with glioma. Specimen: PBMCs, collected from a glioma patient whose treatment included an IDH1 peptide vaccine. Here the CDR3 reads CASSQGPGRGYTF. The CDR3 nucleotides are TGCGCCAGCAGCCAAGGCCCAGGTAGAGGCTACACCTTC.